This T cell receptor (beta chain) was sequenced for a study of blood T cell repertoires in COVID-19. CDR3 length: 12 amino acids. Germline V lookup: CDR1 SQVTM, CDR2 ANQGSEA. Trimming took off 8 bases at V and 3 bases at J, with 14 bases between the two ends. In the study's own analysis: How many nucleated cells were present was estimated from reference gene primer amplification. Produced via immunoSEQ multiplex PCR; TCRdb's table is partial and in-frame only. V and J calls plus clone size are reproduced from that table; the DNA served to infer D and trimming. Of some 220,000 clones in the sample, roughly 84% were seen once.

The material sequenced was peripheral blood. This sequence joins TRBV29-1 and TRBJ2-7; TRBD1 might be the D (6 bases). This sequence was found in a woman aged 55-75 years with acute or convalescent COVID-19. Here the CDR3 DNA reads TGCAGCACGAGGGACAAATTCTACGAGCAGTACTTC. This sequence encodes CSTRDKFYEQYF.